The 25 T cell receptor beta chains listed next were all sequenced from one sample in a study of tumor-infiltrating lymphocytes in primary liver carcinoma. In addition to blood RNA drawn from unsorted whole blood, germline DNA was extracted. Synthesis of TCR beta cDNA was carried out from 500 ng total RNA with a constant-region primer. ARM-PCR, slightly modified, supplied the TCR beta libraries through three nested multiplex PCR rounds. TRBV1-TRBV30 forward primers paired with a C-beta reverse primer were used in the first two PCR rounds, which ran approximately 11 cycles each. TCRdb redid the calling of the multiplex PCR reads with MiXCR, one entry per CDR3 protein. The sample shows some 190,000 distinct CDR3 sequences, around 60% of them seen only once. The material sequenced was peripheral blood. These TCRs come from a man aged 35-49 years with primary liver carcinoma and hepatitis B virus infection.

The CDR3 nucleotides are TGTGCCAGCAGTTTAGGGCAGTCGATGATCTACGAGCAGTACTTC. Amino acid sequence: CASSLGQSMIYEQYF. This chain uses TRBV12-3 or TRBV12-4 with TRBJ2-7, with D unresolved. V was trimmed by 1 base and J by 3 bases, leaving 13 bases between them. This CDR3 spans 15 amino acids.

The rearrangement joins TRBV7-8 to TRBJ2-2; D perhaps matches TRBD2 (6 bases). The V end lost 5 bases, the J end lost 1 base, and 14 bases lay between the germline ends. CDR3 length: 16 amino acids. The germline gives CDR1 SGHVS, CDR2 FQNEAQ. The CDR3 sequence: CASSLLPGGNTGELFF. The CDR3 DNA follows: TGTGCCAGCAGCCTCCTACCCGGGGGGAACACCGGGGAGCTGTTTTTT.

This clonotype was observed at least ten times. The rearrangement uses TRBV4-2 and TRBJ2-2; D gene ambiguous. CDR3 length equals 15 residues. Between the trimmed V and J ends, which lost 1 base and 4 bases, there was a span of 10 bases. CDR1 and CDR2 (germline): LGHNA, YNFKEQ. This chain's CDR3 is CASSQVGALTGELFF. CDR3 bases: TGTGCCAGCAGCCAAGTCGGCGCCCTCACCGGGGAGCTGTTTTTT.

This clonotype was seen at least ten times. The chain employs TRBV29-1 and TRBJ2-7; no clear D gene. Germline CDR1 is SQVTM and CDR2 is ANQGSEA. There are 12 residues in the CDR3. Deletions cut 6 bases from V and 5 bases from J, with 14 bases between. CDR3 in amino acids: CSVHTGAHEQYF. The CDR3 DNA sequence: TGCAGCGTCCACACCGGAGCCCACGAGCAGTACTTC.

The chain joins TRBV6-5 to TRBJ1-2, with a tentative D call TRBD1 (5 bases). The CDR3 covers 13 residues. Germline V CDR1 and CDR2: MNHEY, SVGAGI. V lost 6 bases and J lost 8, with 16 bases in between. The CDR3 loop is CASRPGRGEGYTF. The CDR3 DNA reads as TGTGCCAGCAGACCGGGTAGGGGCGAGGGCTACACCTTC.

V and J are TRBV5-4 and TRBJ1-1, with TRBD1 matching over 8 bases. This CDR3 contains 17 residues. Germline CDR1 reads SGHNT; CDR2 reads YYREEE (reference sequence). The junction had 16 bases not matched to a gene; V was cut back by 4 bases and J by 5 bases. The CDR3 region is CASSAGTGGWGGTEAFF. CDR3 DNA: TGTGCCAGCAGCGCCGGGACAGGCGGTTGGGGAGGGACTGAAGCTTTCTTT.

This clonotype was seen only once. The chain joins TRBV12-3 or TRBV12-4 to TRBJ2-4, with D possibly being TRBD2 (6 bases). The V gene lost 8 bases and the J gene lost 7 bases, with 15 bases spanning the gap. CDR3 size: 13 residues. CDR3: CASPGGTLNIQYF. The CDR3 DNA is TGTGCCAGCCCGGGCGGGACTCTCAACATTCAGTACTTC.

This clonotype has a count of ten or more. The J gene is TRBJ2-1, the V gene TRBV6-1; D is possibly TRBD2 (6 bases). The V gene's germline CDR1 is MNHNS and CDR2 SASEGT. Trimming left V 3 bases short and J 2 bases short, with 11 bases between. The CDR3 loop spans 15 amino acids. The DNA of the CDR3 is TGTGCCAGCAGTGACGGGACTCATACCTACAATGAGCAGTTCTTC. Its protein product is CASSDGTHTYNEQFF.

Notes on this clonotype: This could be a read error, since a much larger clone is one nucleotide away. J is TRBJ1-1 and V is TRBV11-3; weak D call: TRBD1 (5 bases). Germline-derived CDR1 and CDR2 are SGHNT and YENEEA. The CDR3 is 13 amino acids. V lost 6 bases and J lost 6, with 14 bases in between. CDR3 sequence: CASRPTGYPEAFF. The CDR3 nucleotides are TGTGCCAGCAGACCAACAGGATACCCTGAAGCTTTCTTT.

A remark on this clonotype: Relative to the germline gene, one junction end is altered; a read error may explain this. V gene TRBV4-1 combines with J gene TRBJ2-6, with a weak D call TRBD1 (5 bases). The germline CDR1 and CDR2 sequences are MGHRA and YSYEKL. This CDR3 has 17 residues. CDR3 nucleotide sequence: TGCGCCAGCAGCCAAGGTCCAGGAGTCACTGGGGCCAACGTCCCGACTTTC. The encoded protein is CASSQGPGVTGANVPTF.

CDR3 residues: CASSQGREAFF. CDR3 coding DNA: TGTGCCAGCAGCCAAGGCAGGGAAGCTTTCTTT. The chain carries TRBV4-2 and TRBJ1-1; no definite D call. Looked up from germline, CDR1 is LGHNA and CDR2 is YNFKEQ. V lost 1 base to trimming and J lost 8 bases, with 5 bases between them. This CDR3 comprises 11 residues.

The chain joins TRBV5-1 to TRBJ2-5, with unresolved D. This CDR3 is built from 15 residues. CDR1 SGHRS and CDR2 YFSETQ come from the germline V gene. The V and J ends lost 1 base and 1 base respectively, with 11 bases between them. Here the CDR3 DNA reads TGCGCCAGCAGCTTGTTCCCAGGTGGCCAAGAGACCCAGTACTTC. Amino acids: CASSLFPGGQETQYF.

Concerning this clonotype: A read error may account for a junction end that differs from germline. This chain links TRBV7-9 with TRBJ2-1, with D possibly being TRBD2 (5 bases). CDR1 is SEHNR, CDR2 FQNEAQ, per germline (reference sequence). The length of the CDR3 is 13 residues. The CDR3 sequence is CASNLARGNEQFF. DNA of the CDR3: TGTGCCAGCAACTTAGCCCGAGGGAATGAGCAGTTCTTC.

In its sample, this clonotype was seen a few times. Here the CDR3 reads CASSNGGTGYNEQFF. DNA of the CDR3: TGTGCCAGCAGCAATGGGGGAACGGGGTACAATGAGCAGTTCTTC. J is TRBJ2-1 and V is TRBV7-9; D may be TRBD1 or TRBD2 (5 bases each). V was clipped by 5 bases and J by 4 bases, with 15 bases between them. There are 15 residues in the CDR3. The germline CDR1 and CDR2 sequences are SEHNR and FQNEAQ (reference sequence).

A single count supports this clonotype. The chain uses TRBV6-1 and TRBJ2-5; D call uncertain. The V gene's germline CDR1 is MNHNS and CDR2 SASEGT. The CDR3 has 14 residues. V lost 4 bases to trimming and J lost 1 base, with 10 bases between them. CDR3: CASSAGLVQETQYF. As DNA, the CDR3 is TGTGCCAGCAGTGCCGGATTGGTCCAAGAGACCCAGTACTTC.

Of note for this clonotype: A single base separates this from a much larger clone, so it may be a read error. The V gene is TRBV11-2, the J gene TRBJ1-2, with D tentatively TRBD1 (5 bases). CDR3 size: 15 residues. The germline V gene has CDR1 SGHAT and CDR2 FQNNGV. CDR3 sequence reads: CASSLPQGDFYDYTF. CDR3 nucleotides: TGTGCCAGCAGCCTCCCACAAGGGGATTTCTATGACTACACCTTC.

For this clonotype: A much larger clone sits a single nucleotide away, making a read error possible. The chain joins TRBV29-1 to TRBJ2-3; 11 positions agree with TRBD2. Trimming cost V 5 bases and J 5 bases; bases outside gene matches: 6. From germline, CDR1 is SQVTM and CDR2 ANQGSEA. The CDR3 length is 14 residues. CDR3 nucleotides: TGCAGCGTTATAGCGGGAGGGCCCCAAGATACGCAGTATTTT. Translating it yields CSVIAGGPQDTQYF.

In the case of this clonotype: An end of the junction differs from the germline gene, which may be a read error. The rearrangement links TRBV12-3 or TRBV12-4 to TRBJ2-5, with D tentatively TRBD2 (7 bases). CDR3 size: 14 residues. The CDR3 nucleotides are TGTACCAGCAGCCCCCGAGGGGGGGCCGAGACCCAGTACTTC. Its protein is CTSSPRGGAETQYF.

Points on this clonotype: A junction boundary mismatches the germline segment, possibly from a read error. This chain links TRBV5-1 with TRBJ2-7, with 8 bases lining up with TRBD1. Germline CDR1 and CDR2: SGHRS and YFSETQ. This CDR3 comprises 16 residues. This CDR3 reads CATSFDPGQASYEQYF. In DNA form, the CDR3 reads TGCGCCACCAGCTTTGATCCGGGACAGGCCTCCTACGAGCAGTACTTC.

In nucleotides, the CDR3 is TGTGCCAGCAGTTTCGGACAGGGACTCTATAATTCACCCCTCCACTTT. It specifies CASSFGQGLYNSPLHF. The chain has TRBV12-3 or TRBV12-4 and TRBJ1-6; 8 bases are a match to TRBD1. V was pared by 3 bases and J by 3 bases, with 4 bases of the junction left unmatched. This CDR3 region has 16 residues.

As to this clonotype: With a much larger clone just one base away, this may be a read error. J is TRBJ2-1 and V is TRBV6-1, with D unresolved. Germline CDR1 MNHNS, CDR2 SASEGT. V was pared by 7 bases and J by 9 bases, with 13 bases between. There are 12 residues in the CDR3. The CDR3 DNA follows: TGTGCCAGCACGACAACTACGAGTGAGCAGTTCTTC. Residues: CASTTTTSEQFF.

The gene calls are TRBV6-5 and TRBJ2-2; D is perhaps TRBD2 (6 bases). This CDR3 region has 15 residues. Germline V gene data show CDR1 as MNHEY and CDR2 as SVGAGI. V was pared by 6 bases and J by 6 bases, with 17 bases between. The chain's CDR3 is CASRAGGVYPGELFF. DNA of the CDR3: TGTGCCAGCAGAGCCGGAGGGGTTTACCCCGGGGAGCTGTTTTTT.

Concerning this clonotype itself: The junction and the germline gene differ at one end; a read error may be behind it. The chain employs TRBV12-3 or TRBV12-4 and TRBJ1-6; TRBD1 might be the D (6 bases). The CDR3 covers 16 residues. CDR3: CVSSWGGQGNNSPLHF. The CDR3, as DNA: TGTGTCAGCAGTTGGGGTGGGCAGGGGAATAATTCACCCCTCCACTTT.

This clonotype came up many times. This chain uses TRBV11-2 with TRBJ2-3, with TRBD2 matching 11 bases. With 2 bases clipped from V and 2 bases from J, the junction kept 3 bases outside the gene matches. CDR3 length: 16 amino acids. CDR1 SGHAT and CDR2 FQNNGV come from the germline V gene. DNA of the CDR3: TGTGCCAGCAGCTTAAGGACTAGCGGGCCCACAGATACGCAGTATTTT. Translating gives CASSLRTSGPTDTQYF.

This clonotype was counted many times. The chain combines TRBV11-2 with TRBJ2-1; D gene uncertain. Trimming took off 2 bases at V and 2 bases at J, with 4 bases between the two ends. This CDR3 is 13 amino acids long. CDR1 SGHAT and CDR2 FQNNGV come from the germline V gene. CDR3 protein: CASSLTPYNEQFF. DNA of the CDR3: TGTGCCAGCAGCTTAACACCCTACAATGAGCAGTTCTTC.